The 21 T cell receptor beta chains listed next were all sequenced from one sample in a study of spatial heterogeneity in lung cancer. Time point indicated: sample taken at primary tumor resection. Sequencing of whole RNA from tumor, nontumor lung or frozen PBMC involved no sorting. TCRdb itself ran the 5' RACE reads through MiXCR, one entry per CDR3 protein. The sample lists over 2,500 distinct CDR3 sequences, 4.4% occurring once. The sequencing used normal lung tissue next to the tumor, collected at surgery. Receptor source: a female donor with early-stage non-small cell lung cancer.

By sample fraction, this clonotype is medium-sized. This beta chain lies outside the target of a library built for alpha chains; its clone size means little. The V and J genes are TRBV7-9 and TRBJ2-7; D could derive from TRBD1 or TRBD2 (5 bases each). Germline V gene data show CDR1 as SEHNR and CDR2 as FQNEAQ (reference sequence). Trimming cost V 3 bases and J 5 bases, with 20 bases left between them. CDR3 size: 16 residues. The DNA for the CDR3 is TGTGCCAGCAGCTTGTTGCGGGCGGTAGGGGCGGACGAGCAGTACTTC. The encoded protein is CASSLLRAVGADEQYF.

By proportion, this clonotype is medium-sized (0.01 to 0.1%). This beta chain is an unintended read in a library built for alpha chains; its size means little. The chain recombines TRBV4-1 with TRBJ1-1; TRBD1 might be the D (5 bases). This CDR3 is built from 16 residues. Trimming pared 0 bases from V and 7 bases from J, leaving 18 bases between. Germline values: CDR1 MGHRA, CDR2 YSYEKL. The CDR3 region is CASSQDPLTAMIEAFF. The CDR3 DNA reads as TGCGCCAGCAGCCAAGACCCTCTGACAGCTATGATTGAAGCTTTCTTT.

Judged by abundance, this clonotype is medium-sized. This beta chain is an unintended read in a library built for alpha chains; its size means little. The V call is TRBV21-1, the J call TRBJ2-7; TRBD1, the table's D call, was not compared with the DNA. TRBV21-1 is a pseudogene locus. CDR3 length: 11 amino acids. The CDR3 DNA reads TGTGCCACAGTACAGGCCTACGAGCAGTACTTC. It is translated as CATVQAYEQYF.

By proportion, this clonotype is medium-sized. A library made for alpha chains picked up this beta chain off target, so its size means little. CDR3 DNA sequence: TGTGCCAGCAGCTCCCTTGTAGGAGGGCGCACAGATACGCAGTATTTT. Its protein is CASSSLVGGRTDTQYF. The rearrangement uses TRBV9 and TRBJ2-3, with D perhaps TRBD2 (6 bases). The germline CDR1 and CDR2 sequences are SGDLS and YYNGEE. The CDR3 spans 16 residues. Trimming cost V 4 bases and J 1 base, with 16 bases left between them.

This clonotype is classed as medium-sized. This beta chain is a stray sequence in a library constructed for alpha chains; its clone size is not meaningful. The genes are TRBV6-1 and TRBJ1-4; no firm D call. The CDR3 contains 14 residues. The V gene lost 1 base and the J gene lost 5 bases, with 8 bases spanning the gap. CDR1 MNHNS and CDR2 SASEGT come from the germline V gene. This CDR3 reads CASSEVGLNEKLFF. Here the CDR3 DNA reads TGTGCCAGCAGTGAAGTGGGCCTCAATGAAAAACTGTTTTTT.

Judged by abundance, this clonotype is medium-sized. In a library made to pick up alpha chains, this beta chain is a stray read with a size that means little. The J gene is TRBJ2-4, the V gene TRBV28, with 7 bases fitting TRBD2. Germline-derived CDR1 and CDR2 are MDHEN and SYDVKM. The CDR3 covers 16 residues. The V and J ends lost 5 bases and 0 bases, in that order; junction bases with no gene match: 7. CDR3 bases: TGTGCCAGCAGTCCCCTGGGGGGGGGAGCCAAAAACATTCAGTACTTC. This gives the protein CASSPLGGGAKNIQYF.

By sample fraction, this clonotype is medium-sized. A library made for alpha chains picked up this beta chain off target, so its size means little. The gene calls are TRBV2 and TRBJ1-2, with 11 bases aligning to TRBD1. This CDR3 contains 15 residues. CDR1 and CDR2 from the germline V gene are SNHLY and FYNNEI. Losses at the gene ends were 5 bases for V and 7 bases for J; bases not matched to a gene: 9. For the CDR3, the DNA is TGTGCCAGCAGTTCACGCGGGACAGGGGGTCGTGGCTACACCTTC. Amino acids: CASSSRGTGGRGYTF.

This clonotype was recorded a few times. The library was built for alpha chains, so this beta chain is an off-target read and its size means little. The chain uses TRBV3-1 and TRBJ1-1; tentatively, D is TRBD1 (6 bases). CDR3 length equals 14 residues. Trimming cost V 4 bases and J 1 base, with 10 bases left between them. Germline CDR1 LGHDT, CDR2 YNNKEL (reference sequence). The DNA for the CDR3 is TGTGCCAGCAGCCGGGTACAGGGGAACACTGAAGCTTTCTTT. As protein: CASSRVQGNTEAFF.

In its sample, this clonotype was seen many times. Being off target in a library aimed at alpha chains, this beta chain has a size of little meaning. This chain connects TRBV5-1 to TRBJ1-1, with D tentatively TRBD1 (6 bases). This CDR3 is 16 amino acids long. The ends were cut back, 1 base at V and 6 bases at J, with 19 bases in the middle. Germline V CDR1 and CDR2: SGHRS, YFSETQ. Written as DNA, the CDR3 is TGCGCCAGCAGCTTGAGAGGGGGGAGCCAACTACCTGAAGCTTTCTTT. Amino acid sequence: CASSLRGGSQLPEAFF.

This clonotype appeared a few times. Since the library was made to target alpha chains, this beta chain is a stray read and its abundance is not meaningful. The chain joins TRBV20-1 to TRBJ1-1; D not certain. V was clipped by 1 base and J by 0 bases, with 9 bases between them. The CDR3 is 14 amino acids. The germline V gene encodes CDR1 DFQATT and CDR2 SNEGSKA (reference sequence). The CDR3 nucleotides read TGCAGTGCTAGAGTTAAAGGCTTGAACACTGAAGCTTTCTTT. Translation: CSARVKGLNTEAFF.

Concerning this clonotype: This beta chain slipped into a library made for alpha chains as a stray read, so its size is not meaningful. This chain uses TRBV7-9 with TRBJ2-7; weak D call: TRBD1 (6 bases). The CDR3 consists of 20 residues. V lost 4 bases and J 1 base, leaving 29 bases between the germline ends. The germline gives CDR1 SEHNR, CDR2 FQNEAQ (reference sequence). Here the CDR3 reads CASSWAGARKEGELSYEQYF. The CDR3 DNA reads TGTGCCAGCAGCTGGGCCGGGGCCCGGAAAGAGGGGGAGCTATCCTACGAGCAGTACTTC.

There are many counts of this clonotype. Found in a library prepared for alpha chains, this beta chain is an off-target read, and its abundance has little meaning. This chain joins TRBV6-6 and TRBJ1-3; a possible D gene is TRBD1 (5 bases). Germline V gives CDR1 MNHNY, CDR2 SVGAGI (reference sequence). Trimming left V 4 bases short and J 3 bases short, with 7 bases between. This CDR3 region has 13 residues. The CDR3 spells CASSSGVGNTIYF. CDR3 nucleotides: TGTGCCAGCAGTTCGGGGGTTGGAAACACCATATATTTT.

This clonotype showed up many times. Within a library made for alpha chains, this beta chain is off target, and its count is uninformative. The rearrangement joins TRBV9 to TRBJ1-1; D gene unclear. Germline loops: CDR1 SGDLS, CDR2 YYNGEE. CDR3 length: 12 amino acids. V dropped 5 bases and J dropped 5 bases, with 10 bases sitting between them. This CDR3 is CASSRGGTEAFF. CDR3 nucleotide sequence: TGTGCCAGCAGTCGGGGAGGGACTGAAGCTTTCTTT.

This clonotype is deemed medium-sized. The library was built for alpha chains, so this beta chain is an off-target read and its size means little. Here the CDR3 reads CASRLAGRHYEQYV. The CDR3 DNA follows: TGTGCCAGCAGACTAGCGGGGAGGCACTACGAGCAGTACGTC. The chain is built from TRBV2 and TRBJ2-7; 10 bases match TRBD2. Germline V gives CDR1 SNHLY, CDR2 FYNNEI. CDR3 length: 14 residues. J was trimmed by 3 bases and V by 6 bases; bases with no gene match: 5.

This clonotype is deemed medium-sized. In a library made to pick up alpha chains, this beta chain is a stray read with a size that means little. The CDR3 sequence is CASSFPTSGVNTGELFF. CDR3 coding DNA: TGTGCCAGCAGCTTCCCGACTAGCGGTGTTAACACCGGGGAGCTGTTTTTT. V usage is TRBV7-2 and J usage is TRBJ2-2; 9 bases match TRBD2. This CDR3 is 17 amino acids long. V shed 3 bases and J 2 bases; nucleotides not matched to a gene: 7. Germline V gene sequence: CDR1 SGHTA, CDR2 FQGNSA.

This clonotype was observed at least ten times. Found in a library prepared for alpha chains, this beta chain is an off-target read, and its abundance has little meaning. V is TRBV15 and J is TRBJ2-3, with D hard to call. CDR1 and CDR2 from the germline V gene are LNHNV and YYDKDF (reference sequence). Trimming took 3 bases from V and 6 from J, leaving 7 bases between them. The CDR3 has 12 residues. CDR3 region: CATSSIGDTQYF. The CDR3 nucleotides read TGTGCCACCAGCAGCATCGGGGATACGCAGTATTTT.

This clonotype is medium-sized within its sample. This beta chain is an off-target read within a library intended for alpha chains, so its frequency means little. The chain is built from TRBV11-1 and TRBJ2-5; D is uncertain. The CDR3 is 15 amino acids. Trimming removed 1 base at V and 2 bases at J, with 11 bases between. CDR1 is SGHAT and CDR2 is FQDESV in the germline V gene (reference sequence). The CDR3, as DNA: TGTGCCAGCAGCTTAGTGTTGGCAGGTCAAGAGACCCAGTACTTC. Translating it yields CASSLVLAGQETQYF.

Notes on this clonotype: Because this beta chain is a stray read in a library intended to capture alpha chains, its abundance should not be given much weight. V is TRBV4-1 and J is TRBJ2-1; tentative D call: TRBD2 (5 bases). V gave up 3 bases and J gave up 4 bases, with 19 bases separating them. Germline assignment: CDR1 MGHRA and CDR2 YSYEKL. The CDR3 consists of 17 residues. Here the CDR3 reads CASSQVRLTRPYNEQFF. In nucleotides, the CDR3 is TGCGCCAGCAGCCAGGTCCGTCTTACTAGACCTTACAATGAGCAGTTCTTC.

As regards this clonotype: This beta chain is an unintended read in a library built for alpha chains; its size means little. V usage is TRBV7-3 and J usage is TRBJ1-1; D remains unclear. Germline-derived CDR1 and CDR2 are SGHTA and FQGTGA. V lost 3 bases and J 1 base, leaving 6 bases between the germline ends. The CDR3 length is 13 residues. The CDR3 DNA reads as TGTGCCAGCAGCTTCAGAAGGAACACTGAAGCTTTCTTT. Its translation is CASSFRRNTEAFF.

This clonotype is deemed hyperexpanded. The library was prepared for alpha chains; this beta chain is a stray read, so its frequency means little. The V gene is TRBV5-5, the J gene TRBJ2-3, with TRBD2 matching 12 bases. There are 16 residues in the CDR3. With V trimmed by 0 bases and J by 9 bases, 8 bases remained unmatched. Per the germline V gene, CDR1 is SGHKS and CDR2 is YYEKEE (reference sequence). CDR3 residues: CASSLELAGGPMTQYF. Written as DNA, the CDR3 is TGTGCCAGCAGCTTGGAACTAGCGGGGGGACCGATGACGCAGTATTTT.

In its sample, this clonotype is medium-sized. This beta chain turned up in a library designed for alpha chains; as an off-target read, its abundance says little. The chain carries TRBV14 and TRBJ2-6; D possibly corresponds to TRBD1 (6 bases). Germline V gene data show CDR1 as SGHDN and CDR2 as FVKESK. V was trimmed by 1 base and J by 4 bases, leaving 8 bases between them. There are 15 residues in the CDR3. As DNA, the CDR3 is TGTGCCAGCAGCCAAGTTGGGACAGGGGCCAACGTCCTGACTTTC. Protein: CASSQVGTGANVLTF.